The entry below gives a single T cell receptor beta chain sequence along with its context. Per the original data handling: Counts of nucleated cells, estimated from reference gene primer amplification, were obtained. Sequencing used immunoSEQ multiplex PCR; TCRdb keeps in-frame clones, though not all of them. The DNA was the basis for D and trimming; V, J and clone size are from that table. The table has about 140,000 clones, 80% seen once. The record originates from a study of blood T cell repertoires in COVID-19. Across the whole study: Sites in the United States, Italy and Spain provided acute and convalescent COVID-19 samples. The analysed material was cDNA or gDNA that came from T cells, B-cell-depleted T cells, or PBMCs.

With V trimmed by 5 bases and J by 5 bases, 14 bases remained unmatched. The CDR3 consists of 15 residues. In germline, CDR1 is GTSNPN, CDR2 SVGIG (reference sequence). The receptor comes from a man between 70 and 80 years old who had recovered from COVID-19. The genes are TRBV30 and TRBJ2-5, with 7 bases that match TRBD2. The sequenced sample was peripheral blood. As DNA, the CDR3 is TGTGCCTGGTCCCTGGGAGGGGTTTTGTTGGAGACCCAGTACTTC. Its protein product is CAWSLGGVLLETQYF.